This T cell receptor (beta chain) is drawn from a study of cytomegalovirus exposure and HLA in healthy donors. Study results and limitations: Relative to the roughly 640-donor mean, N-insertions were reportedly fewer in an Asian-associated ancestry cluster in a later analysis. There were several of the most significant clusters that appeared linked to common viral pathogens in a later analysis. Association of a missense DCLRE1C variant with TCR beta V- and J-gene trimming was reported in a later analysis.

Trimming removed 2 bases at V and 4 bases at J, with 18 bases between. Germline V CDR1 and CDR2: SNHLY, FYNNEI. The CDR3 spans 16 residues. 60 Vbeta and 13 Jbeta primers were used in PCR. Under the authors' procedure: Unique TCR beta chains totaled roughly 81 million in a later count, with roughly 11 million of them shared. Clones were read by immunoSEQ multiplex PCR, and TCRdb kept only the in-frame ones, dropping some. That table gives V, J and clone size, and the DNA gave D and trimming. The sample shows 110,000 to 150,000 clones, 60% to 80% of them seen only once. This clone was seen a single time. What it binds is unknown.

Sequenced material: PBMCs. The origin of this receptor is a male donor in good health and CMV-seronegative. The chain combines TRBV2 with TRBJ2-7; possibly TRBD2 for D (6 bases). This chain's CDR3 is CASSEPWGSGFYEQYF. The CDR3 nucleotides read TGTGCCAGCAGTGAACCCTGGGGTAGCGGATTTTACGAGCAGTACTTC.